This T cell receptor (beta chain) stems from a study of post-analysis software for immune sequencing data. Study-level results: Comparison of patients with controls showed 5 or 6 TRBV segments more frequent in patients, TRBV5-6, TRBV5-1 and TRBV20-1 among them.

This CDR3 spans 13 amino acids. Germline V gene data show CDR1 as SGHTA and CDR2 as FQGNSA. The V and J ends lost 5 bases and 4 bases respectively, with 11 bases between them. This clonotype has a handful of counts. Its antigen is as yet unknown. Incorporated into the TCR beta cDNA libraries were unique molecular identifiers, which served to reduce PCR and sequencing biases. TCRdb itself ran the PCR reads through MiXCR, one entry per CDR3 protein. The data contain 350,000 to 450,000 distinct CDR3 sequences, less than 35% of them seen just once; the ten biggest clones take up 13%. The receptor's source is a girl under 18 with multiple sclerosis. The V gene is TRBV7-2, the J gene TRBJ1-2; no clear D gene. The material sequenced was blood. The CDR3 DNA is TGTGCCAGCAGCCCCGCTGGGCCCTATGGCTACACCTTC. Translated, it gives CASSPAGPYGYTF.